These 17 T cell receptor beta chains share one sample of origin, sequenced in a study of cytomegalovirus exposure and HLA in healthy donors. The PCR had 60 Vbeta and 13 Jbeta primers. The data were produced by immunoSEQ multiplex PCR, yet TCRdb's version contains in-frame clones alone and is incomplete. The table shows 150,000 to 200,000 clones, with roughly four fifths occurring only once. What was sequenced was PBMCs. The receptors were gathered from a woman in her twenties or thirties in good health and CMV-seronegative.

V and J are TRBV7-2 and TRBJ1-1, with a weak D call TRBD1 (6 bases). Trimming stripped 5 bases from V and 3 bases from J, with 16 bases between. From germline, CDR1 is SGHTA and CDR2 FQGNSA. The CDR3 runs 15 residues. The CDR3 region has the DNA TGTGCCAGCAGCCAAAGGGGGGGACGGCACACTGAAGCTTTCTTT. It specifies CASSQRGGRHTEAFF.

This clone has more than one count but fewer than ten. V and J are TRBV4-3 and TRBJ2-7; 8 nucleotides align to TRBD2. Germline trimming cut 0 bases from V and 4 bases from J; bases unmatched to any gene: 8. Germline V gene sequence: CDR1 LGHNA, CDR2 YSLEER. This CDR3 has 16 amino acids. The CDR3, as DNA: TGCGCCAGCAGCCAAGATTCGAGCGGGAGAGTGTACGAGCAGTACTTC. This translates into CASSQDSSGRVYEQYF.

CDR3: CASSPRSFSGTEQFF. DNA for the CDR3: TGTGCCAGCAGCCCTCGATCTTTTAGCGGGACTGAGCAGTTCTTC. The chain carries TRBV7-6 and TRBJ2-1, with TRBD2 matching over 8 bases. The V gene end was trimmed by 5 bases and the J gene end by 9 bases; junction bases not matched to a gene: 12. The CDR3 extends over 15 amino acids. Germline V gives CDR1 SGHVS, CDR2 FNYEAQ.

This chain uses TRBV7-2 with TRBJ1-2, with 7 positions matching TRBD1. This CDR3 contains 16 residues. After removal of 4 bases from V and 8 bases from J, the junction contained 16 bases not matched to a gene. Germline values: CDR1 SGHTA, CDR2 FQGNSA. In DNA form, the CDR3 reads TGTGCCAGCAGCTCAAACCCCCTGCAGGGGGAAGAAGGCTACACCTTC. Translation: CASSSNPLQGEEGYTF.

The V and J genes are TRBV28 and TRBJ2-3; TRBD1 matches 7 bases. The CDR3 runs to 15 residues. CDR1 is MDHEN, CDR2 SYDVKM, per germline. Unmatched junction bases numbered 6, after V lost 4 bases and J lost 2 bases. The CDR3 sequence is CASSSDRVNTDTQYF. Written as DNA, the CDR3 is TGTGCCAGCAGTTCCGACAGGGTGAACACAGATACGCAGTATTTT.

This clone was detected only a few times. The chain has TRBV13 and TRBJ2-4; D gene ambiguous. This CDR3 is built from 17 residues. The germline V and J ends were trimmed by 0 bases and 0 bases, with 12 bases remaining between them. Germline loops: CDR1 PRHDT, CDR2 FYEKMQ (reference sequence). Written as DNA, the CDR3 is TGTGCCAGCAGCTTAGGAGTCGGCGGATTAGCCAAAAACATTCAGTACTTC. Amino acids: CASSLGVGGLAKNIQYF. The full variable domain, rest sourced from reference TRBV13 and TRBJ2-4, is AAGVIQSPRHLIKEKRETATLKCYPIPRHDTVYWYQQGPGQDPQFLISFYEKMQSDKGSIPDRFSAQQFSDYHSELNMSSLELGDSALYFCASSLGVGGLAKNIQYFGAGTRLSVL.

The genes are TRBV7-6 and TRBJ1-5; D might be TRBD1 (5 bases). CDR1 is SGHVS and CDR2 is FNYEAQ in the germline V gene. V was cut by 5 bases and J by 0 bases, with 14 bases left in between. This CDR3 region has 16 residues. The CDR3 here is CASSPRGEGSNQPQHF. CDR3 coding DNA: TGTGCCAGCAGCCCACGAGGGGAGGGTAGCAATCAGCCCCAGCATTTT.

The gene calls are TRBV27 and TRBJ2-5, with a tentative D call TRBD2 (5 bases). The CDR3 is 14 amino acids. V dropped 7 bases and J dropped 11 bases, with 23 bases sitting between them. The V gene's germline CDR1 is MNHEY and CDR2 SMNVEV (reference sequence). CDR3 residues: CASKFETSYREQYF. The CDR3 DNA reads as TGTGCCAGCAAGTTTGAGACGAGCTATAGGGAGCAGTACTTC.

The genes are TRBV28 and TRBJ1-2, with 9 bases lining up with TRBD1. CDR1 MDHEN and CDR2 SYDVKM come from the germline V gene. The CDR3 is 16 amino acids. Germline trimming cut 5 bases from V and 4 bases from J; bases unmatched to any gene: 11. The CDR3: CASSRATGGVIYGYTF. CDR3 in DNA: TGTGCCAGCAGTAGGGCTACAGGGGGCGTAATCTATGGCTACACCTTC.

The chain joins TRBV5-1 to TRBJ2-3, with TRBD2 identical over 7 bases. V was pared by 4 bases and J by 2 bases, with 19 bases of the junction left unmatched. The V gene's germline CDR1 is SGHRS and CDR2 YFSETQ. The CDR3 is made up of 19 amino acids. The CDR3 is CASSRAPPTSGAPTDTQYF. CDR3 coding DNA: TGCGCCAGCAGCAGGGCACCTCCCACGAGCGGGGCGCCCACAGATACGCAGTATTTT.

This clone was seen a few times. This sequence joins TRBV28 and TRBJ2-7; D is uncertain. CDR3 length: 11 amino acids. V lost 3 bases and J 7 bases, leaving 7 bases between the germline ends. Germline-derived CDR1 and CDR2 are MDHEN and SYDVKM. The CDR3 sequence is CASSFQREQYF. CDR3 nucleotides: TGTGCCAGCAGTTTTCAGAGGGAGCAGTACTTC.

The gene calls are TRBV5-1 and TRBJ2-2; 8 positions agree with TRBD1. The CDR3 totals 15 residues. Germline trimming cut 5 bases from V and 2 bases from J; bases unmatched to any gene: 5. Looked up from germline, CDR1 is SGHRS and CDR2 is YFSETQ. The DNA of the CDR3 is TGCGCCAGCAGTCCCGGGACAGGTAACACCGGGGAGCTGTTTTTT. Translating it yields CASSPGTGNTGELFF.

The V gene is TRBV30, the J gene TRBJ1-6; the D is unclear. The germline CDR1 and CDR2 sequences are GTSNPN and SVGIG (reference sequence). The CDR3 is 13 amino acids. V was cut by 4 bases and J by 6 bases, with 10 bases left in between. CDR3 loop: CAWTAYGNSPLHF. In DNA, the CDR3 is TGTGCCTGGACTGCCTACGGTAATTCACCCCTCCACTTT.

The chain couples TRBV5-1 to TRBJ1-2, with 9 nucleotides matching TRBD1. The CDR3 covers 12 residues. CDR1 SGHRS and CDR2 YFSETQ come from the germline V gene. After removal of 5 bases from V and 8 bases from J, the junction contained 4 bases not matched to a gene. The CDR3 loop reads CASRLDRGGYTF. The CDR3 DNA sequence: TGCGCCAGCAGACTGGACAGGGGAGGCTACACCTTC.

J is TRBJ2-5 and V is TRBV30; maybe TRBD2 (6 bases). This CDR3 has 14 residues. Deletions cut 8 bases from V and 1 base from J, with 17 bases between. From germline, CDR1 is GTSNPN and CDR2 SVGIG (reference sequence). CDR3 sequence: CAQSEQEGQETQYF. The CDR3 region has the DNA TGTGCCCAAAGTGAGCAGGAGGGCCAAGAGACCCAGTACTTC.

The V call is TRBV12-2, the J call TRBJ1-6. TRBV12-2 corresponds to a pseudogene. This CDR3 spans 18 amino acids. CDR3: CASRLASENKASAPPLHF. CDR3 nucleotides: TGTGCAAGTCGCTTAGCGTCGGAGAATAAGGCTTCGGCGCCACCCCTCCACTTT.

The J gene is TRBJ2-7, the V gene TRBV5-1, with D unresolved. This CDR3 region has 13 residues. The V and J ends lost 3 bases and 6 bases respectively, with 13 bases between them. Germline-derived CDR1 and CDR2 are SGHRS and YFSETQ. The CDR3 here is CASSSTRPPEQYF. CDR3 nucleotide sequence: TGCGCCAGCAGCTCGACACGGCCTCCCGAGCAGTACTTC.